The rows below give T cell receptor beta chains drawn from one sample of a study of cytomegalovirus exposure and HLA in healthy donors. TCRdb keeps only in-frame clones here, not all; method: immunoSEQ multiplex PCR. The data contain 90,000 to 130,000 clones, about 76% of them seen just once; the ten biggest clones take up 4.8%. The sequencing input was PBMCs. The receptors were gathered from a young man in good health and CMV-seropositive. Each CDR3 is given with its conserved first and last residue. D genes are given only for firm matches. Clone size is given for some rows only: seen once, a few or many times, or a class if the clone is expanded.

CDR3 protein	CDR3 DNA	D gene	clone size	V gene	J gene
CASSVGDSTIQETQYF	TGTGCCAGCAGCGTAGGGGACTCTACTATCCAAGAGACCCAGTACTTC	NA	NA	TRBV9	TRBJ2-5
CASSSGQGVGNEQFF	TGTGCCAGCAGCTCAGGACAGGGGGTCGGCAATGAGCAGTTCTTC	TRBD1	NA	TRBV7-9	TRBJ2-1
CVRSQGEHPHYGYTF	TGTGTCAGAAGCCAGGGGGAGCACCCCCACTATGGCTACACCTTC	NA	NA	TRBV7-5	TRBJ1-2
CASSSGQAHQPQHF	TGTGCCAGCAGCTCCGGACAGGCGCATCAGCCCCAGCATTTT	TRBD1	NA	TRBV28	TRBJ1-5
CASSAASTGGQFF	TGTGCCAGTAGTGCCGCCTCAACGGGGGGGCAGTTCTTC	TRBD2	medium-sized	TRBV19	TRBJ2-1
CASSTMSGTVYGYTF	TGTGCCAGTAGTACAATGTCGGGGACAGTCTATGGCTACACCTTC	TRBD1	NA	TRBV19	TRBJ1-2
CASSDGANYGYTF	TGTGCCAGCAGCGACGGGGCTAACTATGGCTACACCTTC	NA	NA	TRBV7-8	TRBJ1-2
CASRQEMNTEAFF	TGCGCCAGCAGACAGGAAATGAACACTGAAGCTTTCTTT	NA	NA	TRBV10-1	TRBJ1-1
CASSLRLAGGQETQYF	TGTGCCAGCAGCCTAAGACTAGCGGGAGGACAAGAGACCCAGTACTTC	TRBD2	NA	TRBV9	TRBJ2-5
CASSETGGNEKLFF	TGTGCCAGCAGCGAAACAGGGGGCAATGAAAAACTGTTTTTT	TRBD1	NA	TRBV9	TRBJ1-4
CASSEAGPNTEAFF	TGCGCCAGCTCTGAAGCGGGACCGAACACTGAAGCTTTCTTT	NA	NA	TRBV10-1	TRBJ1-1
CASSSSGGPYEQYF	TGCGCCAGCAGCTCGTCGGGGGGGCCCTACGAGCAGTACTTC	TRBD2	NA	TRBV5-1	TRBJ2-7
CASAIAGGLDEQFF	TGTGCTAGTGCGATAGCAGGGGGTCTCGATGAGCAGTTCTTC	TRBD1	NA	TRBV12-5	TRBJ2-1
CASRASGGTGELFF	TGTGCCAGCAGAGCTAGCGGGGGGACAGGGGAGCTGTTTTTT	TRBD2	once	TRBV27	TRBJ2-2
CASSKGTGGPNSPLHF	TGTGCCAGCAGCAAAGGGACAGGGGGCCCAAATTCACCCCTCCACTTT	TRBD1	NA	TRBV28	TRBJ1-6
CASSPTPQDRAPFSYEQYF	TGTGCCAGCTCACCCACCCCCCAGGACAGGGCGCCTTTTTCCTACGAGCAGTACTTC	TRBD1	NA	TRBV18	TRBJ2-7
CASSQDSMNRGNTIYF	TGCGCCAGCAGCCAAGACTCGATGAACAGGGGAAACACCATATATTTT	NA	NA	TRBV4-3	TRBJ1-3
CASSLPSGGLDNEQFF	TGTGCCAGCAGTTTACCTTCGGGGGGATTGGACAATGAGCAGTTCTTC	TRBD2	NA	TRBV28	TRBJ2-1
CSVGTYREKLFF	TGCAGCGTTGGGACTTATCGTGAAAAACTGTTTTTT	NA	few	TRBV29-1	TRBJ1-4
CASTHGTGSYEQYF	TGTGCCAGTACTCATGGGACAGGCTCCTACGAGCAGTACTTC	TRBD1	NA	TRBV19	TRBJ2-7
CASSEMYGANVLPF	TGTGCCAGCAGTGAGATGTATGGGGCCAACGTCCTGCCTTTC	NA	NA	TRBV6-5	TRBJ2-6
CASSHGQVSTDTQYF	TGCGCCAGCAGCCATGGACAGGTTAGCACAGATACGCAGTATTTT	TRBD1	NA	TRBV4-3	TRBJ2-3
CASSLSTGYQPQHF	TGTGCCAGCAGTTTATCGACCGGGTATCAGCCCCAGCATTTT	NA	NA	TRBV27	TRBJ1-5
CASSIMGRVYGYTF	TGTGCCAGTAGTATCATGGGGAGAGTCTATGGCTACACCTTC	NA	NA	TRBV19	TRBJ1-2
CSARSGGRSYEQYF	TGCAGCGCGAGGTCGGGGGGGCGGTCCTACGAGCAGTACTTC	TRBD2	NA	TRBV29-1	TRBJ2-7
CASSLSPTAPLHF	TGTGCCAGCAGTTTATCCCCGACAGCACCCCTCCACTTT	NA	few	TRBV27	TRBJ1-6
CASSLEGQGAEEQYF	TGCGCCAGCAGCTTGGAAGGACAGGGGGCAGAAGAGCAGTACTTC	TRBD1	once	TRBV5-1	TRBJ2-7
CASSLVRGRAEAFF	TGTGCCAGCAGCTTGGTGAGGGGGAGGGCTGAAGCTTTCTTT	NA	few	TRBV5-6	TRBJ1-1
CASSLGQYQPQHF	TGTGCCAGCAGCTTGGGACAGTATCAGCCCCAGCATTTT	NA	NA	TRBV5-6	TRBJ1-5
CASRPQQGETQYF	TGTGCCAGCAGACCCCAACAGGGGGAGACCCAGTACTTC	TRBD1	NA	TRBV27	TRBJ2-5
CASSESGGGETQYF	TGTGCCAGCAGCGAGAGCGGGGGAGGGGAGACCCAGTACTTC	TRBD2	NA	TRBV7-6	TRBJ2-5
CASSAGSGTSGEETQYF	TGTGCCAGCAGCGCGGGGTCCGGGACTAGCGGGGAGGAGACCCAGTACTTC	TRBD2	NA	TRBV9	TRBJ2-5
CASSFNLRTDSYEQYF	TGTGCCAGCAGCTTCAATCTCAGGACAGATTCCTACGAGCAGTACTTC	NA	few	TRBV5-4	TRBJ2-7
CASSYAGTSGTQYF	TGCGCCAGCAGCTATGCCGGGACTAGCGGGACCCAGTACTTC	TRBD2	NA	TRBV5-1	TRBJ2-5
CASSAGTGTNIQYF	TGTGCCAGCAGCGCCGGGACAGGGACAAACATTCAGTACTTC	TRBD1	NA	TRBV9	TRBJ2-4
CASSLGTGENIQYF	TGTGCCAGCAGCTTAGGGACAGGGGAAAACATTCAGTACTTC	TRBD1	NA	TRBV7-2	TRBJ2-4
CASSLASAGEGFDEQFF	TGTGCCAGCAGCTTAGCATCAGCGGGGGAAGGATTCGATGAGCAGTTCTTC	TRBD2	NA	TRBV7-6	TRBJ2-1
CASGDGASYNEQFF	TGCGCCAGCGGTGACGGAGCCTCCTACAATGAGCAGTTCTTC	NA	once	TRBV10-1	TRBJ2-1